Sequencing of this T cell receptor (beta chain) was carried out in a study of blood T cells in healthy people across ages (dated by TCRdb to between 2014 and 2017). In the study overall: In model experiments, template switching captured roughly one uniquely barcoded TCR beta cDNA molecule for every two T cells. The study measured age-related changes in TCR beta repertoire diversity using deep sequencing normalized with unique cDNA molecular identifiers. Donors were grouped into four age groups: young (average 16 years), middle-aged (about 38), aged (roughly 62) and long-lived (about 89). To avoid experimental bias, donors of different ages were distributed randomly across sequencing lanes. The study analyzed two additional independent replicas of 1 million unique cDNA reads from the same blood draw for two donors, one aged 18 to 29 and one aged 80 or older. The paper as a whole reports these results and caveats: Observed TCR beta diversity per million T cells fell roughly linearly with age, and a significant reduction was already apparent by age roughly 40. Because the CMV infection status of the donors was unknown, age-related changes in expanded clonotypes may potentially have been confounded. Compared with the aged group, the long-lived group had more naive CD4+ T cells, fewer expanded clones and increased TCR diversity, a pattern suggesting age selection. Observed TCR beta diversity correlated strongly with the percentage of naive T cells measured by flow cytometry. Total diversity estimates from one million sequenced T cells were considered lower bounds and underestimates. Because profiling used bulk unsorted PBMCs, naive and antigen-experienced compartments could not be compared conclusively.

To prepare the library, 5' RACE was applied. A second roughly 6 to 12 cycle PCR used a sample-barcoded 5' primer and a J-beta primer mix. A unique molecular identifier was introduced onto each TCR beta cDNA molecule by a template-switch 5' adaptor carrying 12 random nucleotides. Each sample yielded at least 3 million CDR3-containing paired-end reads. All of the RNA was converted into first-strand cDNA using the Mint cDNA synthesis kit, with a TRBC-specific oligonucleotide serving as the primer. All cDNA was treated with uracil-DNA glycosylase and then went through a first 18-cycle PCR with the universal primers M1SS and BC2_uni_R. The paper's data handling went like this. For normalization, 1 million high-quality reads were randomly selected from each sample, with every read carrying a distinct molecular identifier. Reads sharing molecular identifiers were discarded rather than binned into consensus sequences. MiTCR, with a Q25 quality threshold and the strictest error-elimination algorithm, was used for CDR3 identification, clonotype clustering and error correction. Lower-bound total TCR beta diversity was estimated with a nonparametric unseen species model using Euler transformation. TCRdb passed the public sequencing reads through fastp at Q25 and MiXCR, retaining productive beta sequences. Identical CDR3 protein sequences are pooled into one entry, listed with their most common genes and DNA. For this entry, the V and J calls and clone size follow TCRdb and not the study's own pipeline. This sample comprises 1.5 million to 2 million distinct CDR3 sequences, roughly 43% of them detected only once. Of the sample, 23% falls within the top ten clones.

This clonotype has a count of ten or more. The clone's antigen remains unknown. One base away there is no much larger clone; base qualities are not given. The roughly 39 donors, aged about 6 to 95 years, were systemically healthy Caucasian individuals from Russia. Each donor gave roughly 9 milliliters of peripheral blood, drawn into EDTA-treated Vacutainer tubes. Ficoll-Paque density-gradient centrifugation was used to isolate PBMCs, with at least 6 million per sample. Trizol reagent was used to extract total RNA from the PBMCs, yielding at least 6 micrograms per sample. For every donor, flow cytometry on a PBMC aliquot measured the percentage of naive CD45RAhigh/CD27high T cells. In the germline V gene, CDR1 corresponds to LGHNA and CDR2 to YSLEER. The CDR3 has 15 amino acids, counting the end cysteine and phenylalanine. This entry keeps only the CDR3 DNA: 45 bases, framed from base 1. Compared with germline, V lacks 1 base and J lacks 6 bases; bases without a gene match: 8.

Recombination linked TRBV4-3 to TRBJ2-7; the central 8 bases match TRBD2. The source is a human donor in good health. Sequencing was carried out using blood. The base sequence is TGCGCCAGCAGCCAAGTTTCGGGGACTAGAGGCGAGCAGTACTTC. Translated, it gives CASSQVSGTRGEQYF.